Shown below are 8 T cell receptor beta chains from a single sample sequenced in a study of cytomegalovirus exposure and HLA in healthy donors. The PCR employed 60 Vbeta primers together with 13 Jbeta primers. Clones were read by immunoSEQ multiplex PCR, and TCRdb kept only the in-frame ones, dropping some. The table records around 150,000 clones, 80% to 85% of them present only once. The sequenced sample was PBMCs. These receptors were obtained from a woman between 45 and 65 years old in good health and CMV-seropositive.

V is TRBV10-3 and J is TRBJ2-1; TRBD2 aligns across 7 bases. The CDR3 length is 17 residues. Unmatched junction bases numbered 10, after V lost 0 bases and J lost 5 bases. In germline, CDR1 is ENHRY, CDR2 SYGVKD. CDR3 sequence: CAISESQASGDNNEQFF. Here the CDR3 DNA reads TGTGCCATCAGTGAGTCTCAGGCTAGCGGAGACAACAATGAGCAGTTCTTC.

The chain is built from TRBV19 and TRBJ1-2, with D possibly matching TRBD1 (6 bases). CDR1 is LNHDA and CDR2 is SQIVND in the germline V gene (reference sequence). The CDR3 spans 14 residues. Trimming shortened V by 4 bases and J by 5 bases, and 14 bases separated the two germline ends. CDR3 in DNA: TGTGCCAGTAGTACTCGGACAGACCTATATGGCTACACCTTC. Protein sequence: CASSTRTDLYGYTF.

The CDR3 loop is CASSGQLNTEAFF. Written as DNA, the CDR3 is TGTGCCAGCTCGGGACAGTTAAACACTGAAGCTTTCTTT. J is TRBJ1-1 and V is TRBV11-1, with 7 bases matching TRBD1. Germline V gene lookup returns CDR1 SGHAT and CDR2 FQDESV (reference sequence). The V and J ends lost 8 bases and 2 bases, in that order; junction bases with no gene match: 5. The CDR3 runs to 13 residues.

The CDR3 here is CASSGGQGARFNEQFF. The CDR3 nucleotides are TGTGCCAGCAGCGGCGGACAGGGGGCGCGTTTCAATGAGCAGTTCTTC. V and J are TRBV5-5 and TRBJ2-1; TRBD1 aligns across 11 bases. This CDR3 contains 16 residues. Germline CDR1 reads SGHKS; CDR2 reads YYEKEE (reference sequence). The V gene end was trimmed by 4 bases and the J gene end by 6 bases; junction bases not matched to a gene: 9.

The rearrangement uses TRBV6-5 and TRBJ1-4, with TRBD1 as a possible D gene (5 bases). Trimming took off 2 bases at V and 10 bases at J, with 14 bases between the two ends. Germline V gene sequence: CDR1 MNHEY, CDR2 SVGAGI. This CDR3 spans 14 amino acids. The DNA of the CDR3 is TGTGCCAGCAGTTACGGGGCCTCGTCAGGAAAACTGTTTTTT. Translating it yields CASSYGASSGKLFF.

The CDR3 region has the DNA TGTGCCAGCTCACGGGACAGGGATGGCTACACCTTC. This translates into CASSRDRDGYTF. The V call is TRBV18, the J call TRBJ1-2, with 9 bases matching TRBD1. Germline values: CDR1 KGHSH, CDR2 LQKENI. CDR3 length: 12 amino acids. Trimming took 4 bases from V and 6 from J; bases not matched to a gene: 0. Filled out from reference TRBV18 and TRBJ1-2, the complete variable domain reads NAGVMQNPRHLVRRRGQEARLRCSPMKGHSHVYWYRQLPEEGLKFMVYLQKENIIDESGMPKERFSAEFPKEGPSILRIQQVVRGDSAAYFCASSRDRDGYTFGSGTRLTVV.

This clone came up once. The genes are TRBV27 and TRBJ2-5; 11 bases line up with TRBD2. Germline lookup yields CDR1 MNHEY and CDR2 SMNVEV (reference sequence). V shed 5 bases, J shed 5 bases, and the junction held 7 bases outside the gene matches. This CDR3 contains 15 residues. The CDR3 nucleotides are TGTGCCAGCAGTCGGGCGACTAGCGGGACTGAGACCCAGTACTTC. This translates into CASSRATSGTETQYF.

V is TRBV25-1 and J is TRBJ1-4; the match to TRBD1 covers 9 bases. J was trimmed by 11 bases and V by 3 bases; bases with no gene match: 10. CDR1 is MGHDK, CDR2 SYGVNS, per germline. The CDR3 totals 15 residues. CDR3 region: CASSDPGQGGEKLFF. The CDR3 bases are TGTGCCAGCAGTGATCCGGGACAGGGAGGGGAGAAACTGTTTTTT. The complete variable domain, with remaining parts taken from reference TRBV25-1 and TRBJ1-4, reads EADIYQTPRYLVIGTGKKITLECSQTMGHDKMYWYQQDPGMELHLIHYSYGVNSTEKGDLSSESTVSRIRTEHFPLTLESARPSHTSQYLCASSDPGQGGEKLFFGSGTQLSVL.